This TCR beta chain came from a study of control samples from healthy donors and cancer patients. V gave up 0 bases and J gave up 6 bases; unmatched junction bases: 2. Germline V gene lookup returns CDR1 SGDLS and CDR2 YYNGEE. This CDR3 is 14 amino acids long. Repertoires were generated with immunoSEQ multiplex PCR, while TCRdb's copy carries only in-frame clones and drops some. The sample records about 44,000 clones, about 87% being singletons. This clonotype was sampled from a woman in her fifties or sixties with lung cancer. Sequenced sample: PBMCs. The chain uses TRBV9 and TRBJ2-7, with 11 bases that match TRBD2. This CDR3 is CASSVVLAGGEQYF. CDR3 nucleotide sequence: TGTGCCAGCAGCGTAGTCCTAGCGGGAGGCGAGCAGTACTTC.